This TCR beta chain emerged from a study of blood T cells in healthy people across ages. Study-wide context: Template switching retrieved approximately one barcoded beta molecule for each two T cells.

This clonotype showed up just a few times. The germline CDR1 and CDR2 sequences are SGDLS and YYNGEE. J gave up 0 bases and V 3 bases, and 2 bases lay outside the gene matches. The CDR3 is 16 residues long. A minimum of 6.5 million PBMCs was isolated per sample. Every sample gave at least 5 micrograms of total RNA when it was extracted. PCR was performed a second time for about 7 to 11 cycles using a sample-barcoded 5' primer and a J-beta primer mix. From the 5' RACE reads, TCRdb called clonotypes with MiXCR, one entry per CDR3 protein. This sample has about 1 million distinct CDR3 sequences, with more than 35% found just once.

The clonotype was recovered from a woman aged 60-75 years in good health. The sequenced material came from blood. This chain connects TRBV9 to TRBJ2-3; TRBD2 agrees at 12 bases. As DNA, the CDR3 is TGTGCCAGCAGCGCTAGCGGGAGGGCTAGCACAGATACGCAGTATTTT. Translation: CASSASGRASTDTQYF.